Below, one TCR beta chain is given with its context. Its antigen is unknown. The CDR3 totals 13 residues. Trimming took 6 bases from V and 7 from J, leaving 13 bases between them. Researchers tagged individual cDNA molecules with unique molecular identifiers. TCRdb itself ran the 5' RACE reads through MiXCR, one entry per CDR3 protein. The sample holds about 130,000 distinct CDR3 sequences, more than 12% seen once. This specimen comes from a study of early T cells in non-severe SARS-CoV-2 infection. About the study: Chains were not paired, and sequencing was done on bulk RNA from unsorted whole blood. Study-wide results and limits: Anti-spike CD8 specificities were favored by VDJdb matching, whose results missed private and CD4 specificities.

The receptor's source is an adult who was a healthcare worker with PCR-confirmed SARS-CoV-2 infection or an uninfected control (not recorded which). The chain uses TRBV12-3 or TRBV12-4 and TRBJ2-1, with D perhaps matching TRBD1 (6 bases). Sequenced: whole blood. CDR3 nucleotide sequence: TGTGCCAGCAGAGGACAGATCATTAATGAGCAGTTCTTC. It translates to CASRGQIINEQFF.